These 27 T cell receptor beta chains were all obtained from the same sample, sequenced in a study. TCRdb passed the RT-PCR reads through MiXCR, listing each CDR3 protein once. The sample lists almost 700,000 distinct CDR3 sequences; approximately 15% were seen once. Sequencing input: memory CD4+ T cells from blood. Receptors were obtained from a female donor in good health, serving as a healthy control.

This clonotype was detected many times. This chain joins TRBV29-1 and TRBJ1-2; D is uncertain. The V and J ends lost 0 bases and 2 bases respectively, with 4 bases between them. Germline V gives CDR1 SQVTM, CDR2 ANQGSEA. This CDR3 is built from 12 residues. This CDR3 is CSVEDRNYGYTF. The DNA for the CDR3 is TGCAGCGTTGAAGACAGAAACTATGGCTACACCTTC.

This rearrangement joins TRBV27 to TRBJ2-3, with 12 positions matching TRBD2. The length of the CDR3 is 17 residues. Germline loops: CDR1 MNHEY, CDR2 SMNVEV (reference sequence). The V gene end was trimmed by 5 bases and the J gene end by 0 bases; junction bases not matched to a gene: 6. The CDR3 bases are TGTGCCAGCAGTCCTGGACTAGCGGGACTTAGCACAGATACGCAGTATTTT. Amino acids: CASSPGLAGLSTDTQYF.

This clonotype was seen repeatedly, ten times or more. The chain is built from TRBV20-1 and TRBJ2-3, with 10 bases lining up with TRBD2. The CDR3 extends over 15 amino acids. Trimming cost V 1 base and J 6 bases; bases outside gene matches: 7. Germline lookup yields CDR1 DFQATT and CDR2 SNEGSKA (reference sequence). CDR3 sequence: CSARGGISGRDTQYF. DNA of the CDR3: TGCAGTGCTAGAGGAGGAATTAGCGGGAGGGATACGCAGTATTTT.

This clonotype was picked up many times. The rearrangement links TRBV5-1 to TRBJ2-5, with D possibly TRBD1 on 7 matching bases. Trimming pared 5 bases from V and 3 bases from J, leaving 11 bases between. Germline CDR1 SGHRS, CDR2 YFSETQ. The CDR3 length is 13 residues. This chain's CDR3 is CASRRDSKETQYF. The CDR3 coding sequence is TGCGCCAGCAGGCGGGACAGTAAAGAGACCCAGTACTTC.

The genes are TRBV24-1 and TRBJ1-6; no clear D gene. This CDR3 is built from 14 residues. Trimming took off 5 bases at V and 3 bases at J, with 7 bases between the two ends. CDR1 and CDR2 from the germline V gene are KGHDR and SFDVKD. CDR3 loop: CATSGNLYNSPLHF. Written as DNA, the CDR3 is TGTGCCACCAGTGGGAACCTCTATAATTCACCCCTCCACTTT.

The chain combines TRBV29-1 with TRBJ1-1; the match to TRBD1 covers 8 bases. The V and J ends lost 3 bases and 4 bases, in that order; junction bases with no gene match: 7. The CDR3 has 14 amino acids. Germline-derived CDR1 and CDR2 are SQVTM and ANQGSEA. As DNA, the CDR3 is TGCAGCGTTGAGCGGCAGGGGGCAGGCACTGAAGCTTTCTTT. Protein: CSVERQGAGTEAFF.

This chain connects TRBV7-2 to TRBJ2-7, with TRBD2 as a possible D gene (5 bases). Deletions cut 4 bases from V and 12 bases from J, with 19 bases between. The germline V gene has CDR1 SGHTA and CDR2 FQGNSA. There are 13 residues in the CDR3. CDR3 in DNA: TGTGCCAGCAGCTCCCGCATGGGCGGAGAGGGGTACTTC. Translated, it gives CASSSRMGGEGYF.

The gene calls are TRBV12-3 or TRBV12-4 and TRBJ2-1; D is possibly TRBD1 (5 bases). The ends were cut back, 2 bases at V and 6 bases at J, with 8 bases in the middle. The length of the CDR3 is 13 residues. The CDR3 coding sequence is TGTGCCAGCAGTTTAAGGCAGGGCAATGAGCAGTTCTTC. Its protein is CASSLRQGNEQFF.

This clonotype was seen repeatedly, ten times or more. The genes are TRBV6-5 and TRBJ2-3; 10 positions match TRBD1. Trimming took 0 bases from V and 4 from J; bases not matched to a gene: 4. The V gene's germline CDR1 is MNHEY and CDR2 SVGAGI. The CDR3 consists of 16 residues. CDR3: CASSYSGDRGADTQYF. As DNA, the CDR3 is TGTGCCAGCAGTTACTCGGGGGACAGGGGCGCAGATACGCAGTATTTT.

The J gene is TRBJ2-1, the V gene TRBV28; 8 bases align to TRBD1. This CDR3 has 15 amino acids. CDR1 MDHEN and CDR2 SYDVKM come from the germline V gene. The J segment lost 6 bases and the V segment lost 6 bases, leaving 10 bases of the junction unmatched. CDR3 amino acids: CASSSTGQGINEQFF. In DNA form, the CDR3 reads TGTGCCAGCAGCTCTACCGGACAGGGAATCAATGAGCAGTTCTTC.

In its sample, this clonotype was seen a few times. This rearrangement joins TRBV6-1 to TRBJ1-1, with a tentative D call TRBD1 (6 bases). The CDR3 is made up of 14 amino acids. The germline V gene has CDR1 MNHNS and CDR2 SASEGT. The ends were cut back, 6 bases at V and 10 bases at J, with 21 bases in the middle. Written as DNA, the CDR3 is TGTGCCAGCAGATCACAGGGCGGTAATCCGGGAGCTTTCTTT. Amino acids: CASRSQGGNPGAFF.

The V call is TRBV20-1, the J call TRBJ2-5; TRBD2 agrees at 10 bases. Germline values: CDR1 DFQATT, CDR2 SNEGSKA (reference sequence). There are 14 residues in the CDR3. The V segment lost 6 bases and the J segment 1 base; nucleotides outside the gene matches: 5. The CDR3 reads CSAALAGIQETQYF. The CDR3 nucleotides read TGCAGTGCAGCACTAGCGGGGATCCAAGAGACCCAGTACTTC.

This clonotype appeared a few times. The gene calls are TRBV20-1 and TRBJ2-7; D is unclear. The V end lost 1 base, the J end lost 3 bases, and 7 bases lay between the germline ends. Germline CDR1 and CDR2: DFQATT and SNEGSKA (reference sequence). The CDR3 loop spans 12 amino acids. The CDR3: CSARVPGYEQYF. The CDR3 bases are TGCAGTGCTAGAGTTCCAGGCTACGAGCAGTACTTC.

This clonotype has only a few counts. A read error is likely, as this CDR3 ends without the conserved phenylalanine or tryptophan. It is unclear where the CDR3 begins or ends on the DNA, so no DNA is shown, and the CDR3 is as TCRdb lists it. The chain couples TRBV27 to TRBJ2-1; the table's D gene call, TRBD2, was not cross checked with the DNA. Termini included, the CDR3 measures 13 amino acids. Per the germline V gene, CDR1 is MNHEY and CDR2 is SMNVEV (reference sequence). The CDR3 region is CASSVTPTLVRFL.

This chain links TRBV2 with TRBJ2-7; tentative D call: TRBD2 (6 bases). The V and J ends lost 5 bases and 6 bases respectively, with 20 bases between them. The germline gives CDR1 SNHLY, CDR2 FYNNEI. This CDR3 has 15 residues. The CDR3 DNA sequence: TGTGCCAGCAGTTACCCGGGACTCGCGATGGGCGAGCAGTACTTC. Its translation: CASSYPGLAMGEQYF.

This clonotype was counted a few times. In nucleotides, the CDR3 is TGTGCCAGCAGCTTAGAGCGAGTTTTAAAGACCCAGTACTTC. Translated, it gives CASSLERVLKTQYF. This chain links TRBV7-2 with TRBJ2-5; D remains unclear. This CDR3 region has 14 residues. Germline CDR1 SGHTA, CDR2 FQGNSA. The V and J ends lost 1 base and 6 bases respectively, with 12 bases between them.

This clonotype was seen a few times. This sequence joins TRBV12-3 or TRBV12-4 and TRBJ2-6; D uncertain. The CDR3 spans 13 residues. V was trimmed by 7 bases and J by 0 bases, leaving 4 bases between them. The CDR3 reads CASMNSGANVLTF. The CDR3 bases are TGTGCCAGCATGAACTCTGGGGCCAACGTCCTGACTTTC.

This clonotype was observed at least ten times. J is TRBJ2-1 and V is TRBV20-1; 9 bases agree with TRBD2. The CDR3 is 16 residues long. From germline, CDR1 is DFQATT and CDR2 SNEGSKA (reference sequence). J lost 0 bases, V lost 0 bases, and 3 bases had no gene match. CDR3 sequence (DNA): TGCAGTGCTAGAGATAGACTAGCGGTCTCCTACAATGAGCAGTTCTTC. Protein sequence: CSARDRLAVSYNEQFF.

The rearrangement joins TRBV6-1 to TRBJ1-3; weak D call: TRBD1 (6 bases). CDR1 is MNHNS, CDR2 SASEGT, per germline. V lost 10 bases and J lost 3, with 13 bases in between. There are 13 residues in the CDR3. CDR3 residues: CATEGDLGNTIYF. The DNA of the CDR3 is TGTGCCACCGAGGGGGATCTTGGAAACACCATATATTTT.

This clonotype occurred many times. V and J are TRBV4-2 and TRBJ2-7; weak D call: TRBD2 (5 bases). The ends were cut back, 0 bases at V and 3 bases at J, with 18 bases in the middle. Germline-derived CDR1 and CDR2 are LGHNA and YNFKEQ. The CDR3 is 17 amino acids. In DNA, the CDR3 is TGTGCCAGCAGCCAAGATCTCTCGGGCGGGTCAAGCTACGAGCAGTACTTC. Amino acid sequence: CASSQDLSGGSSYEQYF.

The chain links TRBV20-1 to TRBJ2-6; D may be TRBD1 or TRBD2 (5 bases each). Germline V gives CDR1 DFQATT, CDR2 SNEGSKA (reference sequence). V lost 0 bases, J lost 4 bases, and 10 bases lay in between. The CDR3 extends over 15 amino acids. The CDR3 sequence is CSAREWGKGANVLTF. CDR3 coding DNA: TGCAGTGCTAGAGAGTGGGGGAAAGGGGCCAACGTCCTGACTTTC.

The chain employs TRBV11-2 and TRBJ1-6; no clear D. Germline V gene sequence: CDR1 SGHAT, CDR2 FQNNGV. This CDR3 spans 14 amino acids. Trimming left V 5 bases short and J 8 bases short, with 13 bases between. In nucleotides, the CDR3 is TGTGCCAGCAGCCTCCGACGTTATGATTCACCCCTCCACTTT. This gives the protein CASSLRRYDSPLHF.

There are many counts of this clonotype. The gene calls are TRBV10-3 and TRBJ2-7; 8 bases line up with TRBD2. The CDR3 totals 14 residues. CDR1 and CDR2 from the germline V gene are ENHRY and SYGVKD. V gave up 9 bases and J gave up 2 bases; unmatched junction bases: 9. As DNA, the CDR3 is TGTGCCATTAGCGAGGGGACTAGTGCCTACGAGCAGTACTTC. Its protein product is CAISEGTSAYEQYF.

In this sample, this clonotype turned up many times. The rearrangement uses TRBV20-1 and TRBJ2-7, with TRBD1 identical over 8 bases. The J segment lost 1 base and the V segment lost 6 bases, leaving 5 bases of the junction unmatched. Germline CDR1 reads DFQATT; CDR2 reads SNEGSKA (reference sequence). The CDR3 totals 13 residues. CDR3 in DNA: TGCAGTGCCGAGACAGGGGTATCCTACGAGCAGTACTTC. Protein product: CSAETGVSYEQYF.

J is TRBJ2-2 and V is TRBV5-1; 11 bases match TRBD1. Germline CDR1 reads SGHRS; CDR2 reads YFSETQ. This CDR3 contains 16 residues. The J segment lost 7 bases and the V segment lost 7 bases, leaving 12 bases of the junction unmatched. The CDR3 loop reads CASSAPGTGGVGELFF. CDR3 nucleotides: TGCGCCAGCTCTGCCCCCGGGACAGGGGGTGTCGGGGAGCTGTTTTTT.

This chain uses TRBV6-6 with TRBJ2-2; possibly TRBD2 for D (5 bases). V was cut by 7 bases and J by 5 bases, with 20 bases left in between. Germline V gives CDR1 MNHNY, CDR2 SVGAGI (reference sequence). CDR3 length: 16 residues. This CDR3 is CASTTPLGGPTGELFF. DNA for the CDR3: TGTGCCAGCACCACCCCCCTTGGAGGACCTACCGGGGAGCTGTTTTTT.

This clonotype was seen only a few times. V is TRBV12-3 or TRBV12-4 and J is TRBJ1-5, with TRBD1 matching 7 bases. The CDR3 runs 13 residues. The trim removed 2 bases at V and 16 bases at J, leaving 11 bases unmatched. DNA of the CDR3: TGTGCCAGCAGTTTACATCGGGACAGCCTCTACCATTTT. This translates into CASSLHRDSLYHF.